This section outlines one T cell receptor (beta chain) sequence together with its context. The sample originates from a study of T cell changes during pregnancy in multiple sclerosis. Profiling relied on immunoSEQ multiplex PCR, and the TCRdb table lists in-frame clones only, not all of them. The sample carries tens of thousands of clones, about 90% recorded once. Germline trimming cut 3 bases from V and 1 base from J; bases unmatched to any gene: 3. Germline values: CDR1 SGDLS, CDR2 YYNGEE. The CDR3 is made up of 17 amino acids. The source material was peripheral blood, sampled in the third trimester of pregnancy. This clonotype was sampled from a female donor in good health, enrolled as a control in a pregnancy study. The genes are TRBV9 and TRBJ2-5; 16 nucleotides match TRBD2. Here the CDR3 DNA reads TGTGCCAGCAGCGAGGGACTAGCGGGGGGGAGCCAAGAGACCCAGTACTTC. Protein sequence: CASSEGLAGGSQETQYF.